The clone carrying this T cell receptor (beta chain) appeared many times. Its specificity is unknown. V lost 6 bases, J lost 4 bases, and 9 bases stayed unmatched. This CDR3 contains 15 residues. Germline V CDR1 and CDR2: DFQATT, SNEGSKA (reference sequence). This sample stems from a study of T cells in Graves' hyperthyroidism and ophthalmopathy. Study-wide results and caveats: In the analysis, a 13 V-J model separated ophthalmopathy from stable hyperthyroidism.

The CDR3 regions of TCR beta were amplified from RNA transcripts. A first-round RT-PCR of the TCR CDR3 used the HTBI primer set. TCRdb passed the multiplex PCR reads through MiXCR, listing each CDR3 protein once. The sample holds roughly 570,000 distinct CDR3 sequences, around 45% seen once. Researchers barred patients who had uncontrolled infection, other autoimmune disease, pregnancy or lactation. Sequences were obtained from peripheral blood or thyroid tissue (not recorded which). The chain links TRBV20-1 to TRBJ1-1; 12 bases align to TRBD1. This receptor was taken from a woman in her late teens or twenties with Graves' hyperthyroidism. Here the CDR3 reads CSAFSGQGASTEAFF. In DNA form, the CDR3 reads TGCAGTGCCTTCTCGGGACAGGGGGCGAGCACTGAAGCTTTCTTT.